The 19 T cell receptor beta chains below were found in one sample sequenced in a study of cytomegalovirus exposure and HLA in healthy donors. In the PCR, 60 Vbeta and 13 Jbeta primers were used. Here immunoSEQ multiplex PCR was the method, and the copy in TCRdb shows in-frame clones only, minus some. The sample includes around 150,000 clones, around 70% of them seen just once. The material sequenced was PBMCs. The receptors come from a man between 35 and 55 years old in good health and CMV-seronegative.

The chain uses TRBV28 and TRBJ1-2; D might be TRBD1 (5 bases). Germline CDR1 reads MDHEN; CDR2 reads SYDVKM. The CDR3 sequence is 14 residues long. Deletions cut 2 bases from V and 7 bases from J, with 14 bases between. CDR3 residues: CASSLLARVGGYTF. In DNA, the CDR3 is TGTGCCAGCAGTTTACTTGCCAGGGTTGGTGGCTACACCTTC.

V usage is TRBV5-1 and J usage is TRBJ1-2; 10 bases are a match to TRBD1. J gave up 4 bases and V 3 bases, and 9 bases lay outside the gene matches. Germline V gives CDR1 SGHRS, CDR2 YFSETQ. The CDR3 length is 16 residues. The CDR3 region has the DNA TGCGCCAGCAGCTCTAGTACGGGACAGGGGCTCTATGGCTACACCTTC. Translation gives CASSSSTGQGLYGYTF. The whole variable domain, remainder taken from reference TRBV5-1 and TRBJ1-2, is KAGVTQTPRYLIKTRGQQVTLSCSPISGHRSVSWYQQTPGQGLQFLFEYFSETQRNKGNFPGRFSGRQFSNSRSEMNVSTLELGDSALYLCASSSSTGQGLYGYTFGSGTRLTVV.

V is TRBV29-1 and J is TRBJ1-2; unclear D gene. The CDR3 runs 15 residues. With 0 bases removed from V and 2 bases from J, the gap between germline ends came to 13 bases. Germline V CDR1 and CDR2: SQVTM, ANQGSEA. CDR3 DNA: TGCAGCGTTGAAGATCCGAGCCAATCGAACTATGGCTACACCTTC. The encoded protein is CSVEDPSQSNYGYTF.

The V gene is TRBV18, the J gene TRBJ2-7; 7 bases agree with TRBD1. The CDR3 has 17 residues. Germline V gene data show CDR1 as KGHSH and CDR2 as LQKENI. Germline trimming cut 2 bases from V and 2 bases from J; bases unmatched to any gene: 12. CDR3 in DNA: TGTGCCAGCTCACCATTAACCGGAACAGGGGTCCCCTACGAGCAGTACTTC. Protein sequence: CASSPLTGTGVPYEQYF.

This clone occurred once. This rearrangement joins TRBV27 to TRBJ1-1; tentatively, D is TRBD1 (6 bases). The germline V gene encodes CDR1 MNHEY and CDR2 SMNVEV (reference sequence). Trimming took 3 bases from V and 0 from J, leaving 11 bases between them. The CDR3 is 15 amino acids. CDR3 DNA sequence: TGTGCCAGCAGTTTCAGGGGATCCATGAACACTGAAGCTTTCTTT. As protein: CASSFRGSMNTEAFF.

V and J are TRBV6-5 and TRBJ1-5; no firm D call. V lost 5 bases, J lost 3 bases, and 11 bases lay in between. The length of the CDR3 is 14 residues. CDR1 and CDR2 from the germline V gene are MNHEY and SVGAGI. CDR3 amino acids: CASSPAQSNQPQHF. The CDR3 region has the DNA TGTGCCAGCAGTCCCGCCCAGTCCAATCAGCCCCAGCATTTT.

The chain carries TRBV7-9 and TRBJ2-7, with D perhaps TRBD1 (7 bases). Germline V gene sequence: CDR1 SEHNR, CDR2 FQNEAQ (reference sequence). V lost 3 bases, J lost 0 bases, and 18 bases lay in between. The CDR3 spans 17 residues. The CDR3 protein is CASSLVGGQTISYEQYF. The CDR3 DNA is TGTGCCAGCAGCTTGGTCGGGGGACAGACAATCTCCTACGAGCAGTACTTC.

This rearrangement joins TRBV4-2 to TRBJ1-2, with D possibly TRBD1 on 5 matching bases. The ends were cut back, 3 bases at V and 13 bases at J, with 18 bases in the middle. There are 13 residues in the CDR3. The germline gives CDR1 LGHNA, CDR2 YNFKEQ. The CDR3 region is CASSQVRQTTCTF. For the CDR3, the DNA is TGTGCCAGCAGCCAGGTTAGACAGACCACTTGCACCTTC.

The CDR3 region has the DNA TGTGCCAGCCAGGTGGGGGGTCCTCAGCCCCAGCATTTT. Amino acid sequence: CASQVGGPQPQHF. This chain links TRBV11-3 with TRBJ1-5, with D perhaps TRBD1 (5 bases). Germline V CDR1 and CDR2: SGHNT, YENEEA. V lost 8 bases and J lost 6, with 14 bases in between. This CDR3 spans 13 amino acids.

The V gene is TRBV6-1, the J gene TRBJ2-5; 8 bases are a match to TRBD2. The CDR3 totals 14 residues. The ends lost 5 bases at V and 4 bases at J; junction bases unmatched: 6. Germline lookup yields CDR1 MNHNS and CDR2 SASEGT. CDR3 protein: CASSQRGGAETQYF. DNA for the CDR3: TGTGCCAGCAGTCAACGGGGGGGGGCAGAGACCCAGTACTTC.

This rearrangement joins TRBV7-9 to TRBJ2-3; TRBD2 matches at 10 bases. The CDR3 covers 15 residues. The germline gives CDR1 SEHNR, CDR2 FQNEAQ (reference sequence). The J segment lost 2 bases and the V segment lost 8 bases, leaving 7 bases of the junction unmatched. CDR3 protein: CASAVTSGATDTQYF. In nucleotides, the CDR3 is TGTGCCAGCGCAGTAACTAGCGGGGCCACAGATACGCAGTATTTT. Looking up the rest from reference TRBV7-9 and TRBJ2-3 gives the full variable domain: DTGVSQNPRHKITKRGQNVTFRCDPISEHNRLYWYRQTLGQGPEFLTYFQNEAQLEKSRLLSDRFSAERPKGSFSTLEIQRTEQGDSAMYLCASAVTSGATDTQYFGPGTRLTVL.

The chain links TRBV9 to TRBJ2-3, with TRBD2 as a possible D gene (5 bases). Germline assignment: CDR1 SGDLS and CDR2 YYNGEE. V was cut by 0 bases and J by 3 bases, with 14 bases left in between. This CDR3 is 16 amino acids long. CDR3: CASSVGTSLQTDTQYF. DNA for the CDR3: TGTGCCAGCAGCGTAGGCACTAGTCTTCAAACAGATACGCAGTATTTT.

The rearrangement joins TRBV4-1 to TRBJ1-1, with D maybe TRBD1 (6 bases). Germline CDR1 reads MGHRA; CDR2 reads YSYEKL. The CDR3 runs 14 residues. V lost 4 bases, J lost 9 bases, and 18 bases lay in between. The CDR3 protein is CASSRGQEVSQAFF. The CDR3 nucleotides are TGCGCCAGCAGCCGGGGGCAGGAGGTATCTCAAGCTTTCTTT.

This sequence joins TRBV27 and TRBJ2-1; D is perhaps TRBD2 (6 bases). CDR3 length equals 14 residues. V was clipped by 6 bases and J by 0 bases, with 9 bases between them. CDR1 is MNHEY and CDR2 is SMNVEV in the germline V gene (reference sequence). The CDR3 protein is CASRRGSSYNEQFF. The DNA for the CDR3 is TGTGCCAGCAGACGGGGGAGCTCCTACAATGAGCAGTTCTTC.

This clone was detected only a few times. J is TRBJ1-2 and V is TRBV14; a possible D gene is TRBD1 (5 bases). V lost 0 bases and J lost 4, with 12 bases in between. The CDR3 has 15 amino acids. Germline CDR1 and CDR2: SGHDN and FVKESK. The CDR3 reads CASSQDWQGVYGYTF. The CDR3 DNA reads as TGTGCCAGCAGCCAAGATTGGCAGGGTGTCTATGGCTACACCTTC. The entire variable domain, with the rest obtained from reference TRBV14 and TRBJ1-2, is as follows: EAGVTQFPSHSVIEKGQTVTLRCDPISGHDNLYWYRRVMGKEIKFLLHFVKESKQDESGMPNNRFLAERTGGTYSTLKVQPAELEDSGVYFCASSQDWQGVYGYTFGSGTRLTVV.

DNA of the CDR3: TGTGCCAGCAGCGTAGGCGGGGGGCCGAACACCGGGGAGCTGTTTTTT. This gives the protein CASSVGGGPNTGELFF. The chain uses TRBV9 and TRBJ2-2, with 8 bases lining up with TRBD2. The germline V gene encodes CDR1 SGDLS and CDR2 YYNGEE. This CDR3 spans 16 amino acids. Trimming at V came to 0 bases and at J to 0 bases, leaving 1 base not matched to a gene.

The chain recombines TRBV4-2 with TRBJ2-1, with 10 bases aligning to TRBD2. The CDR3 extends over 17 amino acids. Per germline, CDR1 LGHNA and CDR2 YNFKEQ. With V trimmed by 4 bases and J by 1 base, 7 bases remained unmatched. The CDR3 DNA reads TGTGCCAGCAGCCTTGAAAAGCGGGGGGGTTCCTACAATGAGCAGTTCTTC. This codes for CASSLEKRGGSYNEQFF.

This clone has only one observation. This rearrangement joins TRBV6-5 to TRBJ2-5; D call uncertain. Germline values: CDR1 MNHEY, CDR2 SVGAGI. V lost 4 bases and J 2 bases, leaving 8 bases between the germline ends. This CDR3 is built from 13 residues. The DNA for the CDR3 is TGTGCCAGCAGTTCACAGTTACAAGAGACCCAGTACTTC. It specifies CASSSQLQETQYF.

The V and J genes are TRBV6-5 and TRBJ1-1; TRBD1 is a possible D gene (6 bases). The CDR3 is 15 amino acids. The germline V and J ends were trimmed by 5 bases and 6 bases, with 19 bases remaining between them. CDR1 and CDR2 (germline): MNHEY, SVGAGI. CDR3 sequence reads: CASSSRQGPGAEAFF. In nucleotides, the CDR3 is TGTGCCAGCAGTAGCCGCCAGGGGCCAGGTGCTGAAGCTTTCTTT.